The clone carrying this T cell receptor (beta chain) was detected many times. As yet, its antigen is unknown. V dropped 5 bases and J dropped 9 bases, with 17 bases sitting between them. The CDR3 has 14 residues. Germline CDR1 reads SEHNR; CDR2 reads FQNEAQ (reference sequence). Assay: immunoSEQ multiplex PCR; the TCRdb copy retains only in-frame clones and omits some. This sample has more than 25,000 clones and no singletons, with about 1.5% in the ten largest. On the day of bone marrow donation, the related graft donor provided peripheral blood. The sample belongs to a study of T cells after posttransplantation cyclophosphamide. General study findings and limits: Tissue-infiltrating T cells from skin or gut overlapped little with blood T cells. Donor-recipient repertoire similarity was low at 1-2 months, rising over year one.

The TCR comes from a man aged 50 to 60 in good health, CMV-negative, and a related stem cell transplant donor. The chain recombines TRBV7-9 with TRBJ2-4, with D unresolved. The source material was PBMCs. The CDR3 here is CASSKEILSSIQYF. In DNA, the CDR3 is TGTGCCAGCAGCAAAGAGATCCTGTCGAGCATTCAGTACTTC. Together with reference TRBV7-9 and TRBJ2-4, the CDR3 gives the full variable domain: DTGVSQNPRHKITKRGQNVTFRCDPISEHNRLYWYRQTLGQGPEFLTYFQNEAQLEKSRLLSDRFSAERPKGSFSTLEIQRTEQGDSAMYLCASSKEILSSIQYFGAGTRLSVL.